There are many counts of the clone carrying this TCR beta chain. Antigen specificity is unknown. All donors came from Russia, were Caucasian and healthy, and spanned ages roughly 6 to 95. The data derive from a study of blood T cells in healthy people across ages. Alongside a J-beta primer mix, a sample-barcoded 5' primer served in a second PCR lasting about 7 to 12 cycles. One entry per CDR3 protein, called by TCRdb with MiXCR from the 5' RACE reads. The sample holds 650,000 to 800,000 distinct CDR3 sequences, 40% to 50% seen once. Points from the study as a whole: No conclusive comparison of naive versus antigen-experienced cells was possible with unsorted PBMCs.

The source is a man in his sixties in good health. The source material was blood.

The CDR3 here is CSVDSLETQYF. CDR3 nucleotides: TGCAGCGTTGACAGCCTAGAGACCCAGTACTTC. The V and J genes are TRBV29-1 and TRBJ2-5, with D unresolved. Germline V CDR1 and CDR2: SQVTM, ANQGSEA. The CDR3 has 11 residues. Trimming took 3 bases from V and 4 from J, leaving 6 bases between them. Filled out from reference TRBV29-1 and TRBJ2-5, the complete variable domain reads SAVISQKPSRDICQRGTSLTIQCQVDSQVTMMFWYRQQPGQSLTLIATANQGSEATYESGFVIDKFPISRPNLTFSTLTVSNMSPEDSSIYLCSVDSLETQYFGPGTRLLVL.